The 12 T cell receptor beta chains below all came from one sample that was sequenced in a study of human T cells and chemical hapten exposure. TCRdb recomputed calls from the RACE reads with MiXCR, one row per CDR3 protein. The sample consists of about 34,000 distinct CDR3 sequences, 5.5% to 8% of them appearing once. This sample's time point: patch test 1, 2 weeks after DPC sensitization. Treatment defined: therapeutic diphenylcyclopropenone sensitization with weekly scalp DPC. Extraction of total RNA was performed on unfractionated whole blood. The sequencing here drew on whole blood, taken in connection with sensitization to the hapten diphenylcyclopropenone (DPC). These TCRs come from a woman between 25 and 40 years old with alopecia areata. Some clones in this sample may be carry-over from other donors' samples.

Only a few counts were recorded for this clonotype. CDR3 loop: CAIRDTGPQYF. DNA for the CDR3: TGTGCCATCAGGGACACTGGTCCCCAGTACTTC. The genes are TRBV10-3 and TRBJ2-5, with D maybe TRBD1 (5 bases). This CDR3 comprises 11 residues. Deletions cut 6 bases from V and 9 bases from J, with 11 bases between. Germline V gene data show CDR1 as ENHRY and CDR2 as SYGVKD.

The chain carries TRBV18 and TRBJ2-5; D remains ambiguous. Germline V gene lookup returns CDR1 KGHSH and CDR2 LQKENI. The CDR3 is made up of 15 amino acids. V dropped 1 base and J dropped 2 bases, with 11 bases sitting between them. CDR3 sequence (DNA): TGTGCCAGCTCACCACGTTACAAACAGCAAGAGACCCAGTACTTC. Its protein is CASSPRYKQQETQYF. The full variable domain, its missing parts supplied by reference TRBV18 and TRBJ2-5, is NAGVMQNPRHLVRRRGQEARLRCSPMKGHSHVYWYRQLPEEGLKFMVYLQKENIIDESGMPKERFSAEFPKEGPSILRIQQVVRGDSAAYFCASSPRYKQQETQYFGPGTRLLVL.

V and J are TRBV11-3 and TRBJ2-1, with 9 nucleotides matching TRBD1. Germline V gives CDR1 SGHNT, CDR2 YENEEA. This CDR3 is 14 amino acids long. V was pared by 2 bases and J by 9 bases, with 5 bases of the junction left unmatched. The CDR3 loop is CASSLRGQGTEQFF. DNA of the CDR3: TGTGCCAGCAGCTTAAGGGGACAGGGCACTGAGCAGTTCTTC.

This clonotype has just a few counts. V usage is TRBV12-3 or TRBV12-4 and J usage is TRBJ2-2, with a tentative D call TRBD1 (6 bases). Trimming left V 5 bases short and J 0 bases short, with 7 bases between. The length of the CDR3 is 14 residues. CDR3 coding DNA: TGTGCCAGCAGTGGGACATCGAACACCGGGGAGCTGTTTTTT. Its protein product is CASSGTSNTGELFF.

This clonotype was detected ten times or more. The chain uses TRBV14 and TRBJ2-1; D is ambiguous. The CDR3 length is 13 residues. Trimming removed 0 bases at V and 9 bases at J, with 9 bases between. The V gene's germline CDR1 is SGHDN and CDR2 FVKESK. The DNA of the CDR3 is TGTGCCAGCAGCCAAGATCCCCTGGGTGAGCAGTTCTTC. Its protein product is CASSQDPLGEQFF.

The rearrangement links TRBV10-3 to TRBJ1-1; tentative D call: TRBD1 (6 bases). Germline CDR1 reads ENHRY; CDR2 reads SYGVKD. The CDR3 has 11 amino acids. V was pared by 9 bases and J by 4 bases, with 9 bases between. CDR3 bases: TGTGCCATAGGACAGACCACTGAAGCTTTCTTT. Translated, it gives CAIGQTTEAFF.

This clonotype was seen a few times. V and J are TRBV7-9 and TRBJ2-7; the D is unclear. This CDR3 spans 14 amino acids. Per the germline V gene, CDR1 is SEHNR and CDR2 is FQNEAQ (reference sequence). V was cut by 5 bases and J by 5 bases, with 16 bases left in between. CDR3 sequence: CASSPTGPQNEQYF. The CDR3 bases are TGTGCCAGCAGCCCGACCGGGCCCCAGAACGAGCAGTACTTC.

About this clonotype: Germline and junction disagree at one end, which may indicate a read error. This rearrangement joins TRBV12-3 or TRBV12-4 to TRBJ2-5, with D possibly TRBD2 on 6 matching bases. The CDR3 has 14 amino acids. The CDR3 DNA sequence: TGTGCCAGCAGGACGACAGAGCCTGCGGGGACCCAGCACTTC. Its translation is CASRTTEPAGTQHF.

This clonotype was detected many times. The V and J genes are TRBV4-2 and TRBJ1-5; D might be TRBD1 (5 bases). The V gene lost 2 bases and the J gene lost 5 bases, with 10 bases spanning the gap. Germline V gene lookup returns CDR1 LGHNA and CDR2 YNFKEQ. The CDR3 runs to 14 residues. The CDR3 DNA reads TGTGCCAGCAGCCAAATACGGGGGGATCAGCCCCAGCATTTT. Protein: CASSQIRGDQPQHF.

This clonotype was detected only a few times. The rearrangement joins TRBV12-3 or TRBV12-4 to TRBJ2-7; D uncertain. Trimming shortened V by 3 bases and J by 4 bases, and 10 bases separated the two germline ends. The CDR3 has 13 amino acids. CDR3 coding DNA: TGTGCCAGCAGTTTCTCGGCTCAATACGAGCAGTACTTC. This gives the protein CASSFSAQYEQYF.

The table lists this clonotype with many counts. CDR3 region: CASSYAGTSYEQYF. CDR3 coding DNA: TGTGCCAGCAGTTACGCGGGGACCTCTTACGAGCAGTACTTC. The rearrangement links TRBV6-2 or TRBV6-3 to TRBJ2-7, with a tentative D call TRBD2 (6 bases). V dropped 2 bases and J dropped 4 bases, with 12 bases sitting between them. This CDR3 has 14 residues. Looked up from germline, CDR1 is MNHEY and CDR2 is SVGEGT.

Ten or more counts support this clonotype. CDR3 DNA: TGTGCCACCAGCAGAGAGAGAATAAATGAGCAGTTCTTC. Amino acids: CATSRERINEQFF. The V call is TRBV15, the J call TRBJ2-1; D uncertain. V lost 0 bases to trimming and J lost 7 bases, with 7 bases between them. CDR1 is LNHNV and CDR2 is YYDKDF in the germline V gene (reference sequence). The CDR3 contains 13 residues.